These T cell receptor beta chains were read from a single sample in a study of beta chain features in type 1 diabetes. Libraries were prepared by immunoSEQ multiplex PCR; TCRdb keeps only in-frame clonotypes and omits some of them. Found here are some 200,000 clones, approximately 10% of them singletons; the top ten hold about 1.2%. The sequenced sample was central memory CD4+ T cells from blood. The receptor source for this set is a man between 18 and 35 years old in good health. Both conserved end residues are part of each CDR3. A D gene is named only where the DNA matches it firmly. Clone size appears in some rows only: once, few, many, or a class for an expanded clone.

j_call v_call clone_size d_call cdr3_length cdr3_nt cdr3_aa
TRBJ2-1 TRBV4-2 NA NA 14 TGTGCCAGCAGCCAATCAAGACTAGATAATGAGCAGTTCTTC CASSQSRLDNEQFF
TRBJ2-3 TRBV2 NA TRBD2 17 TGTGCCACCGCCGGACTAGGCGGAGACACTAGCACAGATACGCAGTATTTT CATAGLGGDTSTDTQYF
TRBJ2-5 TRBV5-4 NA NA 14 TGTGCCAGCAGCTTACAAAAACGTCAAGAGACCCAGTACTTC CASSLQKRQETQYF
TRBJ1-5 TRBV10-2 many NA 13 TGCGCCAGCAACGGGGTCCCCAATCAGCCCCAGCATTTT CASNGVPNQPQHF
TRBJ2-7 TRBV30 many NA 11 TGTGCCTGGCGGGGGAACTACGAGCAGTACTTC CAWRGNYEQYF
TRBJ2-5 TRBV15 NA NA 15 TGTGCCACCAGCAGAGGCGGGACAAGGTTAGAGACCCAGTACTTC CATSRGGTRLETQYF
TRBJ2-1 TRBV30 few NA 15 TGTGCCTGGAGTGTAACCCTGGCCATCTACAATGAGCAGTTCTTC CAWSVTLAIYNEQFF
TRBJ2-5 TRBV20-1 NA NA 10 TGCAGTGCTAGGCGGTTGGCCCAGTACTTC CSARRLAQYF
TRBJ1-4 TRBV30 NA NA 15 TGTGCCTGGAGTGTAGGGTATGGCAGGGTGGAAAAACTGTTTTTT CAWSVGYGRVEKLFF
TRBJ2-5 TRBV7-3 NA TRBD2 15 TGTGCCAGCAGCGCAGGACTAGCGGGAGAAGAGACCCAGTACTTC CASSAGLAGEETQYF
TRBJ2-3 TRBV7-8 NA NA 16 TGTGCCAGCAGCCGGTCGGTGACAGCTGACACAGATACGCAGTATTTT CASSRSVTADTDTQYF
TRBJ2-1 TRBV27 few TRBD1 14 TGTGCCAGCAGTTCGACAGGGTACGACAATGAGCAGTTCTTC CASSSTGYDNEQFF
TRBJ2-7 TRBV9 few TRBD2 15 TGTGCCAGCAGCCCATCTAGCGGGAGGGTCTCCGAGCAGTACTTC CASSPSSGRVSEQYF
TRBJ1-2 TRBV28 many NA 12 TGTGCCAGCAGGCAACGACAGACGGGCTACACCTTC CASRQRQTGYTF
TRBJ2-2 TRBV7-8 many NA 16 TGTGCCAGCAGCTTACGGGGCGGGGCAAACACCGGGGAGCTGTTTTTT CASSLRGGANTGELFF
TRBJ2-2 TRBV30 NA NA 12 TGTGCCTGGGGGGATCCCACCGGGGAGCTGTTTTTT CAWGDPTGELFF
TRBJ2-7 TRBV6-1 NA NA 11 TGTGCCAGCAGACCCTCCTACGAGCAGTACTTC CASRPSYEQYF
TRBJ2-2 TRBV30 few TRBD2 13 TGTGCCTGCCGAGGACTAGTTGACGGGGAGCTGTTTTTT CACRGLVDGELFF
TRBJ2-5 TRBV25-1 NA NA 15 TGTGCCAGCAGTGTTGGCTATCAGCGGCGCGAGACCCAGTACTTC CASSVGYQRRETQYF
TRBJ2-2 TRBV7-9 NA NA 13 TGTGCCAGCAGCTATCGGGAGCGAGGGGAGCTGTTTTTT CASSYRERGELFF
TRBJ2-2 TRBV6-1 few NA 14 TGTGCCAGCAGCAGGGACTCTCGAATCGGGGAGCTGTTTTTT CASSRDSRIGELFF
TRBJ2-2 TRBV9 NA NA 14 TGTGCCAGCAGCGTAGACAGGGTGGACCGGGAGCTGTTTTTT CASSVDRVDRELFF
TRBJ1-2 TRBV30 few NA 15 TGTGCCTGGGGAGGGACAAGAGACGGAATCTATGGCTACACCTTC CAWGGTRDGIYGYTF
TRBJ2-3 TRBV5-4 few TRBD1 16 TGTGCCAGCAGCCCCTGGGGGGACAGGCCCACAGATACGCAGTATTTT CASSPWGDRPTDTQYF
TRBJ2-7 TRBV7-6 many TRBD1 15 TGTGCCAGCAGCTTAGAATCGGGACAGGCCTACGAGCAGTACTTC CASSLESGQAYEQYF
TRBJ2-2 TRBV7-3 NA TRBD2 16 TGTGCCAGCAGCTTATTCCAAGCGGGAGTACCCGGGGAGCTGTTTTTT CASSLFQAGVPGELFF
TRBJ2-7 TRBV25-1 NA TRBD2 16 TGTGCCAGCAGTGAATCGGGAGGGGCAAGAGCCTACGAGCAGTACTTC CASSESGGARAYEQYF
TRBJ2-3 TRBV30 NA NA 15 TGTGCCTGGAGTGTAGGCCTAGAGGGCCCAGATACGCAGTATTTT CAWSVGLEGPDTQYF
TRBJ2-3 TRBV2 few NA 15 TGTGCCAGCAGTGAAAGGGGAGACGGATCAGATACGCAGTATTTT CASSERGDGSDTQYF
TRBJ2-3 TRBV7-3 NA NA 15 TGTGCCAGCAGCCCCCGGGGCGATAGCACAGATACGCAGTATTTT CASSPRGDSTDTQYF
TRBJ1-3 TRBV29-1 NA NA 13 TGCAGCGGACGGGGACTCTCTGGAAACACCATATATTTT CSGRGLSGNTIYF
TRBJ2-7 TRBV4-3 many NA 14 TGCGCCAGCAGCCGAGGACAGAGGTCCTACGAGCAGTACTTC CASSRGQRSYEQYF
TRBJ2-5 TRBV6-1 few NA 14 TGTGCCAGCAACCTGATCGCAGTTGGGGAGACCCAGTACTTC CASNLIAVGETQYF
TRBJ2-3 TRBV5-6 few TRBD2 16 TGTGCCAGCAGCTGGGGACTAGCGGTCCTCACAGATACGCAGTATTTT CASSWGLAVLTDTQYF
TRBJ2-3 TRBV7-2 NA TRBD2 15 TGTGCCAGCAGGTGGACTAGCGGGAGCGCAGATACGCAGTATTTT CASRWTSGSADTQYF
TRBJ2-7 TRBV7-2 many TRBD1 15 TGTGCCAGCAGCTCCATCGACAGGGGACCCTACGAGCAGTACTTC CASSSIDRGPYEQYF
TRBJ2-1 TRBV19 NA TRBD2 15 TGTGCCAGTAGCCAAACTAGCGGGAGAGGGGGTGAGCAGTTCTTC CASSQTSGRGGEQFF
TRBJ2-7 TRBV18 NA NA 15 TGTGCCAGCTCACCAGGGGGACCGGGGCCCGACGAGCAGTACTTC CASSPGGPGPDEQYF
TRBJ1-1 TRBV2 NA NA 14 TGTGCCAGCAGTGATCGCTGGAATGCGCCTGAAGCTTTCTTT CASSDRWNAPEAFF
TRBJ2-3 TRBV29-1 NA NA 14 TGCAGCGTTGTAGGCGGGTACTCCACAGATACGCAGTATTTT CSVVGGYSTDTQYF
TRBJ2-1 TRBV4-3 NA NA 16 TGCGCCAGCAGCCAAGGGAGTTCAAGCTCCTACAATGAGCAGTTCTTC CASSQGSSSSYNEQFF
TRBJ1-5 TRBV7-8 few NA 16 TGTGCCAGCAGCTACGACAGCCTTATTAGCAATCAGCCCCAGCATTTT CASSYDSLISNQPQHF
TRBJ2-2 TRBV2 NA NA 12 TGTGCCAGCAGTGTAGGGTACGGGGAGCTGTTTTTT CASSVGYGELFF
TRBJ2-7 TRBV4-2 NA NA 18 TGTGCCAGCAGCCAAGCCATTCACGGGGGCCTGAGCTCCTACGAGCAGTACTTC CASSQAIHGGLSSYEQYF
TRBJ2-2 TRBV7-2 NA TRBD1 15 TGTGCCAGCAGCTCAGGACAGGGAGGCACCGGGGAGCTGTTTTTT CASSSGQGGTGELFF
TRBJ2-5 TRBV18 few TRBD2 14 TGTGCCAGCTCACGAAGCGGGAGAGCAGAGACCCAGTACTTC CASSRSGRAETQYF
TRBJ2-3 TRBV29-1 many NA 10 TGCAGCGGGGGGACAGATACGCAGTATTTT CSGGTDTQYF
TRBJ2-7 TRBV5-4 NA TRBD2 16 TGTGCCAGCAGCTTGGCTCCTAGCGGTACAACCTACGAGCAGTACTTC CASSLAPSGTTYEQYF
TRBJ2-2 TRBV6-5 NA TRBD1 13 TGTGCCAGCAGGGGACAGCGCACCGGGGAGCTGTTTTTT CASRGQRTGELFF
TRBJ1-4 TRBV25-1 few TRBD1 14 TGTGCCAGCAGTGATCGACAGGGCCGGGAAAAACTGTTTTTT CASSDRQGREKLFF
TRBJ2-7 TRBV18 NA NA 12 TGTGCCAACTCACCTCGAGGGGACGAGCAGTACTTC CANSPRGDEQYF
TRBJ2-2 TRBV7-8 NA TRBD2 16 TGTGCCAGCAGCCAGGGGCTAGCGGGAAACACCGGGGAGCTGTTTTTT CASSQGLAGNTGELFF
TRBJ1-3 TRBV7-2 NA NA 16 TGTGCCAGCAGCTTAGCGAAGGGGCGTGGAGGAAACACCATATATTTT CASSLAKGRGGNTIYF
TRBJ2-1 TRBV21-1 few NA 17 TGTGCCAGCAGCAAAGCGCTCGGCGGGACCTCCTACAATGAGCAGTTCTTC CASSKALGGTSYNEQFF
TRBJ1-1 TRBV5-6 NA NA 16 TGTGCCAGCAGCTTGCGACAGGTTATGATGAACACTGAAGCTTTCTTT CASSLRQVMMNTEAFF